This T cell receptor beta chain was documented in a study of shared clonotypes between healthy human individuals. CDR3 length: 15 amino acids. CDR1 is SGHNT, CDR2 YENEEA, per germline. Trimming cost V 4 bases and J 3 bases, with 10 bases left between them. Only in-frame clones appear in the TCRdb table, and some are missing; sequencing was by immunoSEQ multiplex PCR. The table has about 520,000 clones, approximately 95% seen once; the top ten hold about 0.067%. Free of recent acute infections or vaccinations, the donors were healthy HIV-negative adults. The J gene is TRBJ2-6, the V gene TRBV11-3; D is undetermined. Sample: naive CD4+ T cells sorted from blood. Indicated subset: CD45RA+ positively selected. The TCR originated in a woman aged 25-40 years in good health. The CDR3 DNA sequence: TGTGCCAGCAGCTCTCCAGGTTTTGGGGCCAACGTCCTGACTTTC. It is translated as CASSSPGFGANVLTF.